This TCR beta chain was sequenced for a study of shared clonotypes between healthy human individuals. Findings of the study overall: Naive subsets tended to show greater estimated richness than memory subsets. In having few donors, the study represented limited genetic and exposure-history diversity.

Turning to this clone: The antigen remains undetermined.

Germline values: CDR1 MDHEN, CDR2 SYDVKM. V dropped 9 bases and J dropped 4; count of bases not matched to a gene: 13. The CDR3 consists of 16 residues. Assay: immunoSEQ multiplex PCR; the TCRdb copy retains only in-frame clones and omits some. This sample has about 1 million clones, with about 84% found just once. Sequencing was carried out using memory CD4+ T cells from PBMCs. As for subset: CD45RA-negative fraction. The sequence came from a man younger than 30 in good health. Some clones in this sample may be carry-over from other donors' samples. V gene TRBV28 combines with J gene TRBJ1-3; 9 positions agree with TRBD1. The CDR3 loop is CASHTSGTGTGNTIYF. Here the CDR3 DNA reads TGTGCCAGTCACACTAGCGGGACAGGGACCGGAAACACCATATATTTT. The whole variable domain, filled in from reference TRBV28 and TRBJ1-3, reads DVKVTQSSRYLVKRTGEKVFLECVQDMDHENMFWYRQDPGLGLRLIYFSYDVKMKEKGDIPEGYSVSREKKERFSLILESASTNQTSMYLCASHTSGTGTGNTIYFGEGSWLTVV.